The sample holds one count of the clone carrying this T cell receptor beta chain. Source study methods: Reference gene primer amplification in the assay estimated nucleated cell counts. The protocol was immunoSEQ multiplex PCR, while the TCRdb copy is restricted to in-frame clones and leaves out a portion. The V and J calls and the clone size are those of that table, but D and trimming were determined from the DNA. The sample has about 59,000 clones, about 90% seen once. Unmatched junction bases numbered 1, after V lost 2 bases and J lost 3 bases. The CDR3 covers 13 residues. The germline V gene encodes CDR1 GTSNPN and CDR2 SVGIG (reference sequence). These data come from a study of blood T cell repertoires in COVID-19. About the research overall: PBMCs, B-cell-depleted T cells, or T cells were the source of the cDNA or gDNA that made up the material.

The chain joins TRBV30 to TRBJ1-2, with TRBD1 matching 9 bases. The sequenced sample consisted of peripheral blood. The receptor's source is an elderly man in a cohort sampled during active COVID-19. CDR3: CAWSRQGDYGYTF. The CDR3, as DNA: TGTGCCTGGAGTCGACAGGGGGACTATGGCTACACCTTC. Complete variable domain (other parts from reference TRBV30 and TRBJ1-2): SQTIHQWPATLVQPVGSPLSLECTVEGTSNPNLYWYRQAAGRGLQLLFYSVGIGQISSEVPQNLSASRPQDRQFILSSKKLLLSDSGFYLCAWSRQGDYGYTFGSGTRLTVV.